This entry describes one TCR beta chain. This clonotype appeared many times. The clone's antigen remains unknown. Base qualities are not at hand, and no much larger clone is one base apart. This sample was included in a study of T cells after yellow fever vaccination (dated by TCRdb to 2018 to 2020). At the level of the whole study: Libraries from fractions with low cell numbers were prepared with the SMART-Seq v4 Ultra Low Input RNA kit. Two healthy male donors, one aged 18 to 30 and one aged 30 to 40 years, were included in the cohort. Blood samples were taken at several timepoints before and after primary and secondary immunization, and bulk PBMC replicates and cell subsets were isolated. To follow T-cell clones before and after primary and booster YFV17D yellow fever vaccination, bulk TCR alpha and beta repertoires were sequenced over time.

TCR cDNA was synthesized by 5'RACE template switching, which introduced a universal primer site and unique molecular identifiers. Priming for cDNA synthesis came from both the TCR alpha and TCR beta constant segments. Two PCR steps were used to amplify libraries, with sample barcodes and sequencing adapters being added in the second step. Sequencing of libraries was performed on Illumina HiSeq 2500 (2x100 bp) or NovaSeq (2x150 bp). Concerning the study's data processing: Reads were demultiplexed and collapsed into UMI consensus sequences with MIGEC, and V(D)J alignment was performed with MiXCR. Using edgeR on replicate PBMC samples, clonotypes were called vaccine-responding if FDR was below 0.01 and the log2 fold change was above 5 up to day 15. Each bulk clonotype received a CD4 or CD8 identity based on whether the sequenced CD4 or CD8 repertoire contained that clonotype at higher abundance. TCRdb cleaned the public reads at Q25 with fastp, built clones with MiXCR and kept in-frame beta chains. Every entry covers one CDR3 protein and lists the most common genes and DNA from its rows. These V and J calls originate from TCRdb's pipeline instead of the authors' own analysis. This sample lists about 110,000 distinct CDR3 sequences; 6.5% to 9% were detected once. The ten largest clones add up to roughly 25% of the sample.

Summary of the overall study and its limitations: The secondary T-cell response was found to be weaker but faster than the primary response, with a peak reached on day 5 rather than on day 15. FACS-sorted repertoires could contain abundant contaminating clonotypes from the bulk population, so computational filtering was required. A small fraction of clonotypes showed up in both the CD4 and CD8 compartments, probably as a result of convergent recombination. Because the study included only a couple of donors, the extent to which the findings can be generalized is limited. Most clones expanded after primary vaccination were re-detected after the booster (96% of CD4 and more than 70% of CD8), suggesting broad memory maintenance.

The CDR3, from cysteine to phenylalanine, totals 15 residues. Of all the DNA, just the CDR3 is kept, 45 bases in frame from base 1. The junction shows trimming of 3 bases on V and 4 bases on J, plus 15 bases between the germline ends. What the treatment or condition label conveys for this sample: live attenuated yellow fever vaccine strain. PBMCs were isolated from peripheral blood using a standard Ficoll-Paque protocol. CD4 and CD8 T-cell fractions were isolated with Dynabeads CD4 and CD8 positive selection kits. TriZol was used to extract RNA from bulk PBMCs, from CD4 and CD8 fractions, and from dextramer-positive and dextramer-negative fractions.

This clonotype was sampled from a man aged 30 to 39 who received the YFV17D yellow fever vaccine. Recombination joined TRBV12-3 or TRBV12-4 with TRBJ1-1, with the D gene call left open. Sequencing used CD8+ T cells sorted from PBMCs, obtained 45 days after the yellow fever booster vaccination. The CDR3 has the sequence CASSLSGYGITEAFF. Read as DNA, the sequence is TGTGCCAGCAGTTTGTCGGGGTATGGGATCACTGAAGCTTTCTTT.